These 24 T cell receptor beta chains came from one sample sequenced in a study of PD-L1 blockade in urothelial cancer. The assay was immunoSEQ multiplex PCR, and TCRdb's table has in-frame clones only and misses some. The data hold about 130,000 clones, with less than 85% observed a single time. Time point of the sample: pretreatment peripheral blood. The starting material was PBMCs, obtained around atezolizumab (anti-PD-L1) treatment. The receptors here all came from a man over 45 with urothelial cancer.

The chain is built from TRBV30 and TRBJ1-1, with a tentative D call TRBD1 (5 bases). CDR3 length equals 12 residues. Germline loops: CDR1 GTSNPN, CDR2 SVGIG (reference sequence). Deletions cut 5 bases from V and 2 bases from J, with 9 bases between. In DNA form, the CDR3 reads TGTGCCTGGGGTAGGACAAACACTGAAGCTTTCTTT. This gives the protein CAWGRTNTEAFF.

The V and J genes are TRBV9 and TRBJ2-1; 10 bases map to TRBD1. CDR1 is SGDLS and CDR2 is YYNGEE in the germline V gene. CDR3 length: 14 residues. The V and J ends lost 4 bases and 6 bases, in that order; junction bases with no gene match: 4. The CDR3 is CASSWGTGVNEQFF. The CDR3 nucleotides read TGTGCCAGCAGCTGGGGGACAGGGGTCAATGAGCAGTTCTTC.

This chain uses TRBV20-1 with TRBJ1-2; unclear D gene. This CDR3 comprises 11 residues. Germline lookup yields CDR1 DFQATT and CDR2 SNEGSKA (reference sequence). Between the trimmed V and J ends, which lost 6 bases and 8 bases, there was a span of 13 bases. The DNA of the CDR3 is TGCAGTGCCCTCCGCCGCAGGGGCTACACCTTC. Encoded protein: CSALRRRGYTF.

V gene TRBV28 combines with J gene TRBJ1-3, with a tentative D call TRBD1 (6 bases). The germline CDR1 and CDR2 sequences are MDHEN and SYDVKM. The CDR3 sequence is 13 residues long. V gave up 3 bases and J gave up 5 bases, with 8 bases separating them. The CDR3 spells CASSLDSRNTIYF. In DNA form, the CDR3 reads TGTGCCAGCAGTTTGGACAGCCGAAACACCATATATTTT.

The rearrangement uses TRBV5-8 and TRBJ1-5; no definite D call. The CDR3 sequence is 16 residues long. The V end lost 2 bases, the J end lost 3 bases, and 15 bases lay between the germline ends. The germline V gene encodes CDR1 SGHTS and CDR2 YDEGEE. The CDR3, as DNA: TGTGCCAGCAGCTTATCGTCGGCGGCCCCCAATCAGCCCCAGCATTTT. Translated: CASSLSSAAPNQPQHF.

V is TRBV7-8 and J is TRBJ2-3; 10 bases align to TRBD1. J gave up 1 base and V 5 bases, and 6 bases lay outside the gene matches. This CDR3 comprises 16 residues. Germline CDR1 SGHVS, CDR2 FQNEAQ. In DNA, the CDR3 is TGTGCCAGCAGCCCGAGACAGGGGGCCGGCACAGATACGCAGTATTTT. Protein: CASSPRQGAGTDTQYF.

The gene calls are TRBV28 and TRBJ2-1, with D possibly being TRBD2 (5 bases). Germline V gene data show CDR1 as MDHEN and CDR2 as SYDVKM. The CDR3 totals 14 residues. Trimming cost V 3 bases and J 2 bases, with 8 bases left between them. CDR3 sequence: CASSLLATYNEQFF. CDR3 coding DNA: TGTGCCAGCAGTTTGTTAGCGACCTACAATGAGCAGTTCTTC.

The CDR3 sequence: CASSLSVAGGPGETQYF. The CDR3 DNA sequence: TGCGCCAGCAGCCTGAGCGTGGCGGGAGGGCCGGGAGAGACCCAGTACTTC. This chain uses TRBV5-1 with TRBJ2-5, with TRBD2 matching 9 bases. The germline V gene has CDR1 SGHRS and CDR2 YFSETQ. The CDR3 is 17 residues long. Losses at the gene ends were 4 bases for V and 4 bases for J; bases not matched to a gene: 14.

In this sample, this clone turned up once. The chain links TRBV7-9 to TRBJ2-1, with 14 bases aligning to TRBD2. CDR1 is SEHNR, CDR2 FQNEAQ, per germline (reference sequence). CDR3 length: 16 residues. V shed 2 bases and J 7 bases; nucleotides not matched to a gene: 4. CDR3 DNA: TGTGCCAGCAGCTTACTTCGGACTAGCGGGAGGAATGAGCAGTTCTTC. It yields the protein CASSLLRTSGRNEQFF.

This chain uses TRBV30 with TRBJ2-2, with 10 positions matching TRBD2. CDR1 is GTSNPN and CDR2 is SVGIG in the germline V gene (reference sequence). The junction had 6 bases not matched to a gene; V was cut back by 3 bases and J by 8 bases. CDR3 length: 14 residues. CDR3 residues: CAWRGTSARGELFF. CDR3 DNA sequence: TGTGCCTGGAGAGGGACTAGCGCTAGGGGGGAGCTGTTTTTT.

A remark on this clone: Other DNA sequences of this sample code for an identical CDR3. V and J are TRBV30 and TRBJ1-2, with a tentative D call TRBD1 (6 bases). The CDR3 covers 11 residues. Germline loops: CDR1 GTSNPN, CDR2 SVGIG (reference sequence). Trimming removed 0 bases from V and 8 bases from J, with 7 bases in between. The CDR3 nucleotides read TGTGCCTGGAGTGTTGGGGGCGGCTACACCTTC. This encodes CAWSVGGGYTF.

The chain couples TRBV7-9 to TRBJ2-7; 7 bases map to TRBD1. The trim removed 6 bases at V and 5 bases at J, leaving 16 bases unmatched. Germline V gene data show CDR1 as SEHNR and CDR2 as FQNEAQ (reference sequence). The CDR3 length is 16 residues. In DNA, the CDR3 is TGTGCCAGCAGGCCAATTCAGACAGGGAACAAGGACGAGCAGTACTTC. Its protein is CASRPIQTGNKDEQYF.

This chain links TRBV4-1 with TRBJ2-1; a weak D match, TRBD2 (5 bases). Germline V gene lookup returns CDR1 MGHRA and CDR2 YSYEKL. Trimming took 5 bases from V and 4 from J, leaving 21 bases between them. This CDR3 contains 17 residues. The CDR3 is CASSISDWASTYNEQFF. The CDR3 nucleotides read TGCGCCAGCAGCATATCCGACTGGGCTAGCACTTACAATGAGCAGTTCTTC.

DNA for the CDR3: TGTGCCAGCTCCCCATCGGAGTACGAGCAGTACTTC. Translating gives CASSPSEYEQYF. J is TRBJ2-7 and V is TRBV18, with unresolved D. Deletions cut 6 bases from V and 4 bases from J, with 10 bases between. This CDR3 has 12 amino acids. Germline CDR1 KGHSH, CDR2 LQKENI.

The chain recombines TRBV28 with TRBJ2-3; D possibly corresponds to TRBD2 (6 bases). V was pared by 6 bases and J by 0 bases, with 13 bases between. The CDR3 sequence is 15 residues long. Germline V gene sequence: CDR1 MDHEN, CDR2 SYDVKM. The CDR3 coding sequence is TGTGCCAGCAGCTCGGTCAGCGGGAGCACAGATACGCAGTATTTT. Its translation: CASSSVSGSTDTQYF.

V usage is TRBV12-5 and J usage is TRBJ1-2, with TRBD1 identical over 10 bases. Unmatched junction bases numbered 5, after V lost 5 bases and J lost 8 bases. The CDR3 totals 13 residues. Germline V gene lookup returns CDR1 LGHNT and CDR2 FRNRAP. The CDR3 DNA reads as TGTGCTAGTGGTCCAGGGACAGGGGAAGGCTACACCTTC. This encodes CASGPGTGEGYTF.

The chain is built from TRBV7-9 and TRBJ2-1; D possibly corresponds to TRBD1 (5 bases). CDR3 size: 10 residues. Per the germline V gene, CDR1 is SEHNR and CDR2 is FQNEAQ (reference sequence). The germline V and J ends were trimmed by 5 bases and 15 bases, with 11 bases remaining between them. The DNA for the CDR3 is TGTGCCAGCAGCCCAGGGATAAGGTTCTTC. It yields the protein CASSPGIRFF.

The chain combines TRBV19 with TRBJ2-5, with D possibly TRBD1 on 5 matching bases. V was clipped by 5 bases and J by 5 bases, with 12 bases between them. The CDR3 sequence is 13 residues long. Germline values: CDR1 LNHDA, CDR2 SQIVND (reference sequence). The CDR3 DNA follows: TGTGCCAGTAGTGATTCAGGGCGGGAGACCCAGTACTTC. Its translation: CASSDSGRETQYF.

The V call is TRBV7-3, the J call TRBJ1-1, with 7 positions matching TRBD1. There are 11 residues in the CDR3. CDR1 is SGHTA, CDR2 FQGTGA, per germline. V lost 4 bases to trimming and J lost 8 bases; unmatched junction nucleotides: 1. The CDR3 region is CASSSGQEAFF. In nucleotides, the CDR3 is TGTGCCAGCAGCTCGGGACAGGAAGCTTTCTTT.

This chain uses TRBV27 with TRBJ1-2; D remains unclear. CDR3 length: 15 amino acids. Germline CDR1 and CDR2: MNHEY and SMNVEV (reference sequence). V lost 2 bases, J lost 6 bases, and 16 bases lay in between. The CDR3 coding sequence is TGTGCCAGCAGTTTACGTGTTGTAGGGCGGGATGGCTACACCTTC. Translated: CASSLRVVGRDGYTF.

The chain couples TRBV6-5 to TRBJ2-1; TRBD2 matches at 9 bases. J gave up 5 bases and V 2 bases, and 7 bases lay outside the gene matches. Germline V gene sequence: CDR1 MNHEY, CDR2 SVGAGI. The CDR3 sequence is 16 residues long. CDR3 protein: CASSYAPSGGHNEQFF. CDR3 in DNA: TGTGCCAGCAGTTACGCTCCCAGCGGGGGGCACAATGAGCAGTTCTTC.

The CDR3: CASYSPGLNYNEQFF. Here the CDR3 DNA reads TGTGCCAGCTATTCTCCGGGACTAAACTACAATGAGCAGTTCTTC. V and J are TRBV28 and TRBJ2-1, with TRBD2 matching over 7 bases. V lost 8 bases to trimming and J lost 3 bases; unmatched junction nucleotides: 10. Germline lookup yields CDR1 MDHEN and CDR2 SYDVKM. CDR3 size: 15 residues.

The rearrangement joins TRBV27 to TRBJ2-7; possible D gene TRBD1, 6 bases. The length of the CDR3 is 13 residues. Deletions cut 3 bases from V and 5 bases from J, with 11 bases between. Germline V gene data show CDR1 as MNHEY and CDR2 as SMNVEV (reference sequence). The chain's CDR3 is CASSFKNRDEQYF. CDR3 coding DNA: TGTGCCAGCAGTTTTAAGAACAGGGACGAGCAGTACTTC.

The V and J genes are TRBV9 and TRBJ1-1, with no clear D. Trimming took 0 bases from V and 2 from J, leaving 8 bases between them. Germline CDR1 SGDLS, CDR2 YYNGEE. The CDR3 extends over 14 amino acids. CDR3 nucleotide sequence: TGTGCCAGCAGCGTAGCCACAGCAAACACTGAAGCTTTCTTT. It encodes CASSVATANTEAFF.